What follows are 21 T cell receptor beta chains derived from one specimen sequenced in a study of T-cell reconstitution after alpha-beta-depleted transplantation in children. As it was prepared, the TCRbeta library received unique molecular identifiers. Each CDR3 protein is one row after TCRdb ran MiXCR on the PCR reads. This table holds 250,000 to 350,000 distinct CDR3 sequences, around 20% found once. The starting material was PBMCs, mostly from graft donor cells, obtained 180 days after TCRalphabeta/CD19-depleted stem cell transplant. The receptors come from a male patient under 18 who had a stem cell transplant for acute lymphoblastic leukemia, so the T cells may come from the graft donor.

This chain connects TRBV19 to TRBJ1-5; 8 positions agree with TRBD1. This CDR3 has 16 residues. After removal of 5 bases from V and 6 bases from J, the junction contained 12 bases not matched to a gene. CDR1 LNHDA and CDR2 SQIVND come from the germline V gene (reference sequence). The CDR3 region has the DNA TGTGCCAGTAGTTACCGACGTGACAGGGGAGCTCAGCCCCAGCATTTT. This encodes CASSYRRDRGAQPQHF.

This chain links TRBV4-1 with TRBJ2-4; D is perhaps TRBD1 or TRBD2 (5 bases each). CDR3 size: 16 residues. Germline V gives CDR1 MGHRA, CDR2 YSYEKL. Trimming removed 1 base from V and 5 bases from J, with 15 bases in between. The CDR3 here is CASSQVGSGRENIQYF. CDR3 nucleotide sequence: TGCGCCAGCAGCCAAGTTGGGTCGGGGCGCGAAAACATTCAGTACTTC.

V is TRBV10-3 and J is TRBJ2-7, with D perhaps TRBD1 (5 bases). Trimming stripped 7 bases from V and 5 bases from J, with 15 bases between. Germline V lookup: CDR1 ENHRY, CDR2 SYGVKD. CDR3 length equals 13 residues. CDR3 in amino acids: CAINLQAGHEQYF. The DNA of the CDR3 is TGTGCCATCAATCTACAGGCTGGCCACGAGCAGTACTTC.

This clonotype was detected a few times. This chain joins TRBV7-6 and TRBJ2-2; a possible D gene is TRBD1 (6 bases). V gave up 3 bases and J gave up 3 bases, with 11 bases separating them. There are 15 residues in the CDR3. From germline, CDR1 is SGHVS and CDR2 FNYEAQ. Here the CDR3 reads CASSFQGLDTGELFF. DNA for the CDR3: TGTGCCAGCAGCTTTCAGGGGTTGGACACCGGGGAGCTGTTTTTT.

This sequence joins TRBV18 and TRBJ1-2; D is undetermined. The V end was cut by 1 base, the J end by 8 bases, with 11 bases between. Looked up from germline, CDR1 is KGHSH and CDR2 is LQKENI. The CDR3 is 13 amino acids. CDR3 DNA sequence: TGTGCCAGCTCACCACGGCACGCAAGCGGCTACACCTTC. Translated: CASSPRHASGYTF.

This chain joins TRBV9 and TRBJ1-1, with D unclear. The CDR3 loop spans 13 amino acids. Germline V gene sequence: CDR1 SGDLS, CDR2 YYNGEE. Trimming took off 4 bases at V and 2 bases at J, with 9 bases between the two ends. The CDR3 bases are TGTGCCAGCAGCCTGCGACTCAACACTGAAGCTTTCTTT. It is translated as CASSLRLNTEAFF.

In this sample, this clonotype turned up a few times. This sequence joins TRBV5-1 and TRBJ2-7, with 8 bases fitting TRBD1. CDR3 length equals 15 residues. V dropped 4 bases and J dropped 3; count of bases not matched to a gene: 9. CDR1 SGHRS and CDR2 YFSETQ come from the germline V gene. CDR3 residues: CASSGRQGSSYEQYF. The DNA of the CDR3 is TGCGCCAGCAGCGGCAGACAGGGGAGCAGCTACGAGCAGTACTTC. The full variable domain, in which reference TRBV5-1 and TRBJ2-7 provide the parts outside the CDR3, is KAGVTQTPRYLIKTRGQQVTLSCSPISGHRSVSWYQQTPGQGLQFLFEYFSETQRNKGNFPGRFSGRQFSNSRSEMNVSTLELGDSALYLCASSGRQGSSYEQYFGPGTRLTVT.

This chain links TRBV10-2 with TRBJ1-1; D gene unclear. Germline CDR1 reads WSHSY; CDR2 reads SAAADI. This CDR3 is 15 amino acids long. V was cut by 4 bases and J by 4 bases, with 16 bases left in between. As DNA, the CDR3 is TGCGCCAGCAGTGTCGCCAGCCCAGAGGGCACTGAAGCTTTCTTT. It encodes CASSVASPEGTEAFF.

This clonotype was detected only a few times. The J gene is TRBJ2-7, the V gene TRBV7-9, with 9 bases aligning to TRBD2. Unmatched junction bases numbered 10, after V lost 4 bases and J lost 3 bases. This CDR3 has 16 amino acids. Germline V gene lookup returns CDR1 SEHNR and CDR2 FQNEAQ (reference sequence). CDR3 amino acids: CASSSLSGRTVYEQYF. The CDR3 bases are TGTGCCAGCAGCTCACTTAGCGGGAGAACGGTCTACGAGCAGTACTTC. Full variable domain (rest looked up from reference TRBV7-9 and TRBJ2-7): DTGVSQNPRHKITKRGQNVTFRCDPISEHNRLYWYRQTLGQGPEFLTYFQNEAQLEKSRLLSDRFSAERPKGSFSTLEIQRTEQGDSAMYLCASSSLSGRTVYEQYFGPGTRLTVT.

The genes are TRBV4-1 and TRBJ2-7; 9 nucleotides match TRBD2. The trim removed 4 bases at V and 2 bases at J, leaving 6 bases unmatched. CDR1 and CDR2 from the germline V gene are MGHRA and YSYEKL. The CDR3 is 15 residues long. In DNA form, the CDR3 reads TGCGCCAGCAGCCTCGTCTTAGCGGGGGCCTACGAGCAGTACTTC. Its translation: CASSLVLAGAYEQYF.

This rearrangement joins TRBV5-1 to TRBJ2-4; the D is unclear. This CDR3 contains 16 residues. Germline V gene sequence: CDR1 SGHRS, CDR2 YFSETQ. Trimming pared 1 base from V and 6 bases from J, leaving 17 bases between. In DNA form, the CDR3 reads TGCGCCAGCAGCTTGAGAACAGAGTTGACGGGAAACATTCAGTACTTC. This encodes CASSLRTELTGNIQYF.

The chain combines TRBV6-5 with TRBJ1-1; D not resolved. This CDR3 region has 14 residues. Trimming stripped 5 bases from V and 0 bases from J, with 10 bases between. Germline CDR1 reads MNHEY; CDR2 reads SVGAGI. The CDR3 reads CASSRIALNTEAFF. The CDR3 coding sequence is TGTGCCAGCAGTCGGATCGCCCTGAACACTGAAGCTTTCTTT.

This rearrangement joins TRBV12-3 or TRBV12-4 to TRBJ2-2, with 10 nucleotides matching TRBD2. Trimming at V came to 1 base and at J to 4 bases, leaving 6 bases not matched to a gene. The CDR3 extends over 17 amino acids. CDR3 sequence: CASSLGLAGVGTGELFF. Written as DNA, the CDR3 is TGTGCCAGCAGTTTAGGCCTAGCGGGAGTGGGCACCGGGGAGCTGTTTTTT.

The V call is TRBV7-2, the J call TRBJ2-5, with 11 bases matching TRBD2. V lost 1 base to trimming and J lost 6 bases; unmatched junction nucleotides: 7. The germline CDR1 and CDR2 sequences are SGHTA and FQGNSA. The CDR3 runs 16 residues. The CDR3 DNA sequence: TGTGCCAGCAGCTTAGGAACTAGCGGGAGTTTGAAGACCCAGTACTTC. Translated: CASSLGTSGSLKTQYF.

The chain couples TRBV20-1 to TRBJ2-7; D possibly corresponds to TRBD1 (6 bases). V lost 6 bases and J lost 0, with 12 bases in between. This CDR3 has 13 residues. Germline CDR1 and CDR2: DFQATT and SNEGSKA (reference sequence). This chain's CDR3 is CSAGDRTSYEQYF. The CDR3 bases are TGCAGTGCCGGCGACAGGACCTCCTACGAGCAGTACTTC.

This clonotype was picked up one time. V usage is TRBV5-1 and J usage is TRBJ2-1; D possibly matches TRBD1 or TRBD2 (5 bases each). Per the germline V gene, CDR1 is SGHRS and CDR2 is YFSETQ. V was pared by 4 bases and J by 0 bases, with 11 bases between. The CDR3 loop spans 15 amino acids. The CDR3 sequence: CASSHGGSSYNEQFF. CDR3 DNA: TGCGCCAGCAGCCATGGGGGTAGCTCCTACAATGAGCAGTTCTTC.

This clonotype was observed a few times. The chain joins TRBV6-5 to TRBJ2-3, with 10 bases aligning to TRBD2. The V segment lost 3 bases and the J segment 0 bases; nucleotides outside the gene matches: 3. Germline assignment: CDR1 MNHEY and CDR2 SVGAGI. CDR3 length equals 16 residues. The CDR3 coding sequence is TGTGCCAGCAGTTATACTAGCGGGGTTAGCACAGATACGCAGTATTTT. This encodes CASSYTSGVSTDTQYF.

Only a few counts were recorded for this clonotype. In DNA, the CDR3 is TGTGCCAGCAGTTACTCGACAGGAGCTAACTATGGCTACACCTTC. Protein product: CASSYSTGANYGYTF. The V gene is TRBV6-5, the J gene TRBJ1-2; weak D call: TRBD1 (6 bases). Trimming shortened V by 0 bases and J by 0 bases, and 8 bases separated the two germline ends. The V gene's germline CDR1 is MNHEY and CDR2 SVGAGI. The CDR3 extends over 15 amino acids.

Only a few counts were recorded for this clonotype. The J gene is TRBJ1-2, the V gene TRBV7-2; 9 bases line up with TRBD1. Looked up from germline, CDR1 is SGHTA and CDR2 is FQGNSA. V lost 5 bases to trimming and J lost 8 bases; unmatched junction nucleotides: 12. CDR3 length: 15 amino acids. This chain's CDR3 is CASSLRDRELMGYTF. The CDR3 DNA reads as TGTGCCAGCAGCCTCCGGGACAGGGAGCTTATGGGCTACACCTTC.

For the CDR3, the DNA is TGTGCCAGCAGCTTGGTGACAGGGGCGAACGGGGAGCTGTTTTTT. This gives the protein CASSLVTGANGELFF. The rearrangement links TRBV5-5 to TRBJ2-2, with TRBD1 identical over 8 bases. The trim removed 0 bases at V and 7 bases at J, leaving 5 bases unmatched. Germline V gives CDR1 SGHKS, CDR2 YYEKEE (reference sequence). The CDR3 runs 15 residues. Looking up the rest from reference TRBV5-5 and TRBJ2-2 gives the full variable domain: DAGVTQSPTHLIKTRGQQVTLRCSPISGHKSVSWYQQVLGQGPQFIFQYYEKEERGRGNFPDRFSARQFPNYSSELNVNALLLGDSALYLCASSLVTGANGELFFGEGSRLTVL.

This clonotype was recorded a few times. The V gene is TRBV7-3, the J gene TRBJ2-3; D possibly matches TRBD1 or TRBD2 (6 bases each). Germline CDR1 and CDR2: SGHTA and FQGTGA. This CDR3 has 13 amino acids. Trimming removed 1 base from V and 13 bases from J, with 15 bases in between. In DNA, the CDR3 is TGTGCCAGCAGCTTAAAGGCCAGGGGAGGAGAGTATTTT. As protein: CASSLKARGGEYF.